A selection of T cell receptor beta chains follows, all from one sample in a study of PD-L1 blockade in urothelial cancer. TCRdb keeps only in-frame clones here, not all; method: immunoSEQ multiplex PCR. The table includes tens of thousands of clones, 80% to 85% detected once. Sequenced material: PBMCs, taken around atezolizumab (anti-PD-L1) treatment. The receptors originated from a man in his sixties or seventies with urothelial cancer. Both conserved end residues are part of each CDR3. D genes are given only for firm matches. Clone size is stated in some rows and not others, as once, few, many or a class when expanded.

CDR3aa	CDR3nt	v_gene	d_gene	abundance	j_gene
CASSDPSGGYNEQFF	TGTGCCAGCAGTGATCCCAGCGGGGGATACAATGAGCAGTTCTTC	TRBV25-1	TRBD2	once	TRBJ2-1
CASSRFPGLANTYEQYF	TGTGCCAGCAGCCGCTTTCCGGGACTAGCGAATACCTACGAGCAGTACTTC	TRBV5-4	TRBD2	few	TRBJ2-7
CASSRLVYEQFF	TGTGCCAGCAGCCGACTAGTATATGAGCAGTTCTTC	TRBV7-2	NA	NA	TRBJ2-1
CASSLTGGAEGTEAFF	TGCGCCAGCAGCCTGACAGGGGGCGCGGAGGGCACTGAAGCTTTCTTT	TRBV5-1	TRBD1	NA	TRBJ1-1
CASSGKQGGGIQYF	TGTGCCAGCAGCGGAAAACAGGGTGGGGGCATTCAGTACTTC	TRBV6-1	NA	few	TRBJ2-4
CASSSLGTSVSGNEQFF	TGTGCCAGCAGTTCCCTCGGGACTAGCGTGTCTGGCAATGAGCAGTTCTTC	TRBV28	TRBD2	NA	TRBJ2-1
CASSQAWGDNSPLHF	TGTGCCAGCAGCCAAGCTTGGGGCGACAATTCACCCCTCCACTTT	TRBV4-2	NA	NA	TRBJ1-6
CASSEWQGMGGYTF	TGTGCCAGCAGTGAATGGCAGGGGATGGGTGGCTACACCTTC	TRBV6-1	NA	few	TRBJ1-2
CASSDPYRDRRNQPQHF	TGTGCCAGCAGTGATCCTTACCGGGACAGGCGCAATCAGCCCCAGCATTTT	TRBV6-1	TRBD1	NA	TRBJ1-5
CASSEGTYTDTQYF	TGTGCCAGCAGTGAGGGGACTTACACAGATACGCAGTATTTT	TRBV2	NA	NA	TRBJ2-3
CASSLQRDRGSEQYF	TGCGCCAGCAGCTTACAGAGGGACAGGGGGTCCGAGCAGTACTTC	TRBV5-1	TRBD1	NA	TRBJ2-7
CASSLQGEVVSGGYTF	TGCGCCAGCAGCTTGCAAGGAGAGGTAGTATCGGGTGGCTACACCTTC	TRBV5-1	NA	NA	TRBJ1-2
CASSPRASGPLNVYNEQFF	TGTGCCAGCTCACCACGGGCTAGCGGGCCACTAAACGTCTACAATGAGCAGTTCTTC	TRBV18	TRBD2	NA	TRBJ2-1
CASGVGQLSQYF	TGTGCCAGCGGAGTCGGACAGTTATCTCAGTACTTC	TRBV6-5	NA	NA	TRBJ2-4
CASSQSTGDTDTQYF	TGCGCCAGCAGTCAATCTACCGGAGACACAGATACGCAGTATTTT	TRBV23-1	NA	few	TRBJ2-3
CASRLGTSGMVDEQFF	TGTGCAAGTCGCTTAGGGACTAGCGGGATGGTAGATGAGCAGTTCTTC	TRBV12-2	NA	NA	TRBJ2-1
CASTRDRGYGYTF	TGTGCCAGTACCAGGGACAGGGGGTATGGCTACACCTTC	TRBV19	TRBD1	NA	TRBJ1-2
CASQRQEQETQYF	TGTGCCAGCCAACGACAGGAACAAGAGACCCAGTACTTC	TRBV10-3	NA	NA	TRBJ2-5
CAWTRDRGTWSTGELFF	TGTGCCTGGACCCGGGACAGGGGAACTTGGAGCACCGGGGAGCTGTTTTTT	TRBV30	TRBD1	NA	TRBJ2-2
CAWGSGHSYNEQFF	TGTGCCTGGGGGAGCGGTCACTCCTACAATGAGCAGTTCTTC	TRBV30	NA	NA	TRBJ2-1
CASSFTSGSNEQFF	TGTGCCAGCAGCTTTACCAGCGGGAGCAATGAGCAGTTCTTC	TRBV7-2	TRBD2	NA	TRBJ2-1